These 13 T cell receptor beta chains originate from one sample sequenced in a study of blood T cell repertoires in COVID-19. This table comes from immunoSEQ multiplex PCR, and its TCRdb copy is limited to in-frame clones, with some not included. The table includes around 75,000 clones, more than 65% detected once. The sequenced material came from peripheral blood. These receptors were obtained from an elderly woman with active or convalescent COVID-19.

V gene TRBV21-1 combines with J gene TRBJ2-3; whether TRBD2, the table's D call, matches the DNA was not checked. TRBV21-1 is a recognized pseudogene. This CDR3 has 22 amino acids. CDR3 region: CASSKKPGTSGFSPTSTDTQYF. The CDR3 coding sequence is TGTGCCAGCAGCAAAAAACCCGGGACTAGCGGGTTCTCCCCCACATCCACGGATACGCAGTATTTT.

The chain combines TRBV2 with TRBJ1-2, with 9 bases lining up with TRBD1. Trimming cost V 5 bases and J 5 bases; bases outside gene matches: 9. Germline V gene sequence: CDR1 SNHLY, CDR2 FYNNEI. This CDR3 comprises 15 residues. CDR3 in amino acids: CASSQGQGGTYGYTF. DNA of the CDR3: TGTGCCAGCAGTCAGGGACAGGGAGGAACTTATGGCTACACCTTC.

This clone was detected only a few times. The rearrangement joins TRBV18 to TRBJ2-1; D perhaps matches TRBD2 (5 bases). Looked up from germline, CDR1 is KGHSH and CDR2 is LQKENI. The CDR3 is 15 residues long. V lost 3 bases, J lost 5 bases, and 14 bases lay in between. CDR3 DNA: TGTGCCAGCTCACCCCGGTTACTAGACCACAATGAGCAGTTCTTC. As protein: CASSPRLLDHNEQFF.

The CDR3 protein is CASTIRGTEAFF. The CDR3 nucleotides are TGTGCCAGCACGATCAGGGGCACTGAAGCTTTCTTT. The J gene is TRBJ1-1, the V gene TRBV5-4; D is perhaps TRBD1 (6 bases). V lost 6 bases, J lost 4 bases, and 10 bases lay in between. The CDR3 sequence is 12 residues long. The V gene's germline CDR1 is SGHNT and CDR2 YYREEE (reference sequence). The full variable domain, completed using reference TRBV5-4 and TRBJ1-1, is ETGVTQSPTHLIKTRGQQVTLRCSSQSGHNTVSWYQQALGQGPQFIFQYYREEENGRGNFPPRFSGLQFPNYSSELNVNALELDDSALYLCASTIRGTEAFFGQGTRLTVV.

The rearrangement joins TRBV7-2 to TRBJ1-5; D is uncertain. There are 13 residues in the CDR3. V lost 2 bases and J 7 bases, leaving 9 bases between the germline ends. Germline V gene sequence: CDR1 SGHTA, CDR2 FQGNSA. Here the CDR3 DNA reads TGTGCCAGCAGCTTACAGGTCGGACAGCCCCAGCATTTT. It is translated as CASSLQVGQPQHF.

The chain has TRBV5-4 and TRBJ1-2; 8 bases agree with TRBD1. The V and J ends lost 4 bases and 5 bases, in that order; junction bases with no gene match: 10. The germline V gene encodes CDR1 SGHNT and CDR2 YYREEE (reference sequence). The CDR3 runs to 15 residues. DNA of the CDR3: TGTGCCAGCAGCCAAGGACAGGGCTGGGGATATGGCTACACCTTC. Protein product: CASSQGQGWGYGYTF.

The V call is TRBV24-1, the J call TRBJ1-2, with 7 positions matching TRBD1. The CDR3 contains 14 residues. The V segment lost 0 bases and the J segment 4 bases; nucleotides outside the gene matches: 1. Germline V gene data show CDR1 as KGHDR and CDR2 as SFDVKD. The CDR3: CATSDLNRGYGYTF. CDR3 nucleotide sequence: TGTGCCACCAGTGATTTGAACAGGGGCTATGGCTACACCTTC.

The chain recombines TRBV6-6 with TRBJ1-2; no firm D call. The germline V and J ends were trimmed by 11 bases and 8 bases, with 21 bases remaining between them. CDR1 is MNHNY and CDR2 is SVGAGI in the germline V gene (reference sequence). The CDR3 sequence is 13 residues long. The CDR3 region is CAGQRGQDLGYTF. CDR3 in DNA: TGTGCCGGCCAGAGAGGGCAGGATCTGGGCTACACCTTC.

The chain uses TRBV27 and TRBJ1-1; D perhaps matches TRBD1 (6 bases). The CDR3 totals 15 residues. Germline CDR1 MNHEY, CDR2 SMNVEV (reference sequence). Trimming shortened V by 5 bases and J by 0 bases, and 13 bases separated the two germline ends. The CDR3 here is CASSRSGEMNTEAFF. The CDR3 nucleotides are TGTGCCAGCAGTAGGTCAGGGGAGATGAACACTGAAGCTTTCTTT.

The V call is TRBV10-1, the J call TRBJ1-5; the match to TRBD1 covers 7 bases. The CDR3 loop spans 19 amino acids. The V and J ends lost 6 bases and 0 bases, in that order; junction bases with no gene match: 17. Germline CDR1 reads WNHNN; CDR2 reads SYGVQD (reference sequence). In DNA, the CDR3 is TGCGCCAGCAGCGTCAAGGGGGCCCCTGAATATATTAGCAATCAGCCCCAGCATTTT. Translation: CASSVKGAPEYISNQPQHF.

This chain connects TRBV7-9 to TRBJ1-4; D is perhaps TRBD1 (6 bases). Germline V gene lookup returns CDR1 SEHNR and CDR2 FQNEAQ (reference sequence). This CDR3 is 15 amino acids long. The V and J ends lost 5 bases and 0 bases respectively, with 10 bases between them. CDR3 coding DNA: TGTGCCAGCAGCACCGCAGGGGCAACTAATGAAAAACTGTTTTTT. It encodes CASSTAGATNEKLFF.

This rearrangement joins TRBV6-2 or TRBV6-3 to TRBJ1-5; 7 bases fit TRBD1. The germline V gene has CDR1 MNHEY and CDR2 SVGEGT. The CDR3 sequence is 15 residues long. The trim removed 2 bases at V and 5 bases at J, leaving 6 bases unmatched. The CDR3 loop is CASSYGVRGDQPQHF. CDR3 coding DNA: TGTGCCAGCAGTTACGGGGTCAGGGGGGATCAGCCCCAGCATTTT.

This chain joins TRBV3-1 (or the pseudogene TRBV3-2) and TRBJ1-6; no firm D call. The CDR3 extends over 15 amino acids. Germline CDR1 and CDR2: LGHDT and YNNKEL (reference sequence). The V gene lost 2 bases and the J gene lost 11 bases, with 16 bases spanning the gap. CDR3 residues: CASSQKGDGMTPLHF. The DNA for the CDR3 is TGTGCCAGCAGCCAAAAGGGAGACGGGATGACACCCCTCCACTTT.